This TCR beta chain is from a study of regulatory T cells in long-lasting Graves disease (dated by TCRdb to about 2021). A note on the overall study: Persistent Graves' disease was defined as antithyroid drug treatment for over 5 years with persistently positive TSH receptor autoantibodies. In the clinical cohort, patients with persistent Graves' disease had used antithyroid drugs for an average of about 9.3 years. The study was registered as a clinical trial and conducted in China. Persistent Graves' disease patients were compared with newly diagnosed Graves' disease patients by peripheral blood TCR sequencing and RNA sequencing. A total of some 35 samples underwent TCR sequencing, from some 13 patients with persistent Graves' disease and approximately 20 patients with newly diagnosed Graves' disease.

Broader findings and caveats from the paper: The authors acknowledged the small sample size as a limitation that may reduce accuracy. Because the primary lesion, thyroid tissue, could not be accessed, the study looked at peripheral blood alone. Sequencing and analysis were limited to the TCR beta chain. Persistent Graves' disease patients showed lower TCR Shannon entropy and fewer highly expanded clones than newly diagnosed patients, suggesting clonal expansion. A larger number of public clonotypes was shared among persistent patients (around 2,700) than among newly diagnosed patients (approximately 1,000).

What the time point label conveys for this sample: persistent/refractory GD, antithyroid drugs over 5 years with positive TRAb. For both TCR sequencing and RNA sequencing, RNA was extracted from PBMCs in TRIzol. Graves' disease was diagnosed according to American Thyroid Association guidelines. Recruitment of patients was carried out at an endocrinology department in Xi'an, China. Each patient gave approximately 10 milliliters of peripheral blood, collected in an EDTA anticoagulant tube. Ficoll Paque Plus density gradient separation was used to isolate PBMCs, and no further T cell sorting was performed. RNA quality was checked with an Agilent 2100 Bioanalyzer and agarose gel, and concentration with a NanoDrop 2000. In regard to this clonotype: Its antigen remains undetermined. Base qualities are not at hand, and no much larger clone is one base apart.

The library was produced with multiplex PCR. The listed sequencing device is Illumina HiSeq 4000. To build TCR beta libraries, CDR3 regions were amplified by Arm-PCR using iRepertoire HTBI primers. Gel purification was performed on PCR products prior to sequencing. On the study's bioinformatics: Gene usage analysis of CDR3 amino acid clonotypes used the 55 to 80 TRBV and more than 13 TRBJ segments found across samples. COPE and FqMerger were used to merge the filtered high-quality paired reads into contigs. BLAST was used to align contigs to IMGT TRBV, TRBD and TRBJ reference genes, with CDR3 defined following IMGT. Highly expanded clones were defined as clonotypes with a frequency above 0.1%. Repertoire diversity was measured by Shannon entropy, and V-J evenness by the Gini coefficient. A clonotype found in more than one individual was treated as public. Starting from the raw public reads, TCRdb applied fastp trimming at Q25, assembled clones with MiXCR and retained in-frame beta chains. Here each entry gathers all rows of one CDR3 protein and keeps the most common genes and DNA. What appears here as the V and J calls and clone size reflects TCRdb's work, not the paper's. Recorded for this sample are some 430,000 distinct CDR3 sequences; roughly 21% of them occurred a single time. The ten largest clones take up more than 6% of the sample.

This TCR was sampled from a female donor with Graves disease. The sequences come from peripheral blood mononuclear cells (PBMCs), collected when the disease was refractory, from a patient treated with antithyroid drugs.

CDR3 region: CASSLKGDEQFF. The DNA sequence follows: TGTGCCAGCAGTTTAAAGGGCGATGAGCAGTTCTTC. The chain couples TRBV28 to TRBJ2-1; no confident D gene assignment can be made. V was cut back by 2 bases and J by 8 bases, leaving a gap of 7 bases between them. CDR1 MDHEN and CDR2 SYDVKM were looked up in the germline V gene. The CDR3 runs 12 residues from the cysteine to the phenylalanine. The retained sequence is limited to the CDR3, 36 bases, with the frame set at the first base.